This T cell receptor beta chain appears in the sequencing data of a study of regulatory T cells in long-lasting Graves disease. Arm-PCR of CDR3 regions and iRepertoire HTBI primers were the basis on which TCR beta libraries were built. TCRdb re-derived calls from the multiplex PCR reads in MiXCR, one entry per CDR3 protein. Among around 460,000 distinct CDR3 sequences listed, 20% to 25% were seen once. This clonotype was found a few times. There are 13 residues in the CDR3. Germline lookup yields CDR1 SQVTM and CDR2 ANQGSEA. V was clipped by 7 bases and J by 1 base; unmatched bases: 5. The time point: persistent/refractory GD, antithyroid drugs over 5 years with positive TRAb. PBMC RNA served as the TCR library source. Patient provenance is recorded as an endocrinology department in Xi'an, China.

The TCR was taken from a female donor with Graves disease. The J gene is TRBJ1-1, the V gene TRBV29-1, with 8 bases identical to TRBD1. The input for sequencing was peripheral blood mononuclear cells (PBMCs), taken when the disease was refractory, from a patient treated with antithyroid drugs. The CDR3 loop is CSAHTGGNTEAFF. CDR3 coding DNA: TGCAGCGCCCATACAGGGGGGAACACTGAAGCTTTCTTT.